A selection of T cell receptor beta chains follows, all from one sample in a study of beta chain features in type 1 diabetes. TCRdb's copy holds only in-frame clones and misses some; the assay was immunoSEQ multiplex PCR. The sample holds 350,000 to 450,000 clones, roughly an eighth seen once. Sequenced input: naive CD4+ T cells from blood. The receptors were gathered from a woman aged 18 to 35 with type 1 diabetes. Both conserved end residues are part of each CDR3. Fields, in order: J gene, clone size, CDR3 length, V gene, D gene, CDR3 protein, CDR3 DNA. A D gene is named only where the DNA matches it firmly. Only some rows state a clone size, as once, few, many or a class for expanded clones.

>TRBJ2-6|-|17|TRBV4-3|-
CASSQEPAGSGANVLTF
TGCGCCAGCAGCCAAGAGCCCGCCGGCTCTGGGGCCAACGTCCTGACTTTC
>TRBJ1-2|-|12|TRBV30|-
CAWSATGYGYTF
TGTGCCTGGAGTGCCACAGGGTACGGATACACCTTC
>TRBJ1-6|-|13|TRBV5-1|-
CASSSVVNSPLHF
TGCGCCAGCAGCTCGGTGGTTAATTCACCCCTCCACTTT
>TRBJ1-1|-|15|TRBV30|TRBD1
CALGQGARLNTEAFF
TGTGCCTTGGGACAGGGGGCGAGATTGAACACTGAAGCTTTCTTT
>TRBJ1-2|few|14|TRBV28|-
CATAPRPDGGGYTF
TGTGCCACCGCACCAAGACCGGACGGGGGGGGCTACACCTTC
>TRBJ2-7|-|12|TRBV10-3|-
CAIKLVSGEQYF
TGTGCCATCAAGTTGGTCTCGGGCGAGCAGTACTTC
>TRBJ2-5|-|14|TRBV7-2|TRBD1
CASSSGDRRETQYF
TGTGCCAGCAGCTCGGGGGACAGGAGAGAGACCCAGTACTTC
>TRBJ2-7|few|16|TRBV7-8|TRBD2
CASRPTSGEYSYEQYF
TGTGCCAGCAGACCCACTAGCGGGGAGTACTCCTACGAGCAGTACTTC
>TRBJ1-2|few|12|TRBV28|-
CASSSGFQGYTF
TGTGCCAGCAGTTCCGGGTTTCAGGGCTACACCTTC
>TRBJ2-7|-|15|TRBV4-3|-
CASSQRRGQPYEQYF
TGCGCCAGCAGCCAGAGGAGGGGACAGCCCTACGAGCAGTACTTC
>TRBJ2-1|-|16|TRBV28|TRBD2
CAHGLAGGPRVDEQFF
TGTGCCCACGGACTAGCGGGAGGGCCGAGAGTCGATGAGCAGTTCTTC
>TRBJ2-7|few|14|TRBV7-3|-
CASSLMGESYEQYF
TGTGCCAGCAGCTTAATGGGAGAATCCTACGAGCAGTACTTC
>TRBJ2-5|-|15|TRBV19|-
CASSISGGAGETQYF
TGTGCCAGTAGTATATCGGGGGGCGCGGGAGAGACCCAGTACTTC